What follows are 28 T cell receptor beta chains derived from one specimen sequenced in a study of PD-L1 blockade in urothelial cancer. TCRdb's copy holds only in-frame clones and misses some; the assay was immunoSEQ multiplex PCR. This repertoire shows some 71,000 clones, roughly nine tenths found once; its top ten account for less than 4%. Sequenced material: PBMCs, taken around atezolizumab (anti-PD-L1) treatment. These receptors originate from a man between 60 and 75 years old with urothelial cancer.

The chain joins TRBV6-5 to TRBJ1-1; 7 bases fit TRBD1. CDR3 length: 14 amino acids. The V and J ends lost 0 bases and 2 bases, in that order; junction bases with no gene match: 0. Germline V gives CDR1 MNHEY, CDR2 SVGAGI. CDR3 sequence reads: CASSYSGGNTEAFF. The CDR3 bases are TGTGCCAGCAGTTACTCAGGGGGCAACACTGAAGCTTTCTTT.

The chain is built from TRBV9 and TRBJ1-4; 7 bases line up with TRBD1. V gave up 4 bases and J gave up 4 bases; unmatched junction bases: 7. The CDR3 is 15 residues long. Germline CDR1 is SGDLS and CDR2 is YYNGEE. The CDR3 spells CASSLLGQVNEKLFF. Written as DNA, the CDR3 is TGTGCCAGCAGCCTACTAGGACAGGTTAATGAAAAACTGTTTTTT.

Here the CDR3 reads CASSSARDGRNEKLFF. As DNA, the CDR3 is TGTGCCAGCAGCTCTGCCCGGGACGGGAGGAATGAAAAACTGTTTTTT. The V call is TRBV5-4, the J call TRBJ1-4; tentative D call: TRBD1 (5 bases). V was cut by 3 bases and J by 5 bases, with 17 bases left in between. The CDR3 extends over 16 amino acids. CDR1 is SGHNT, CDR2 YYREEE, per germline (reference sequence).

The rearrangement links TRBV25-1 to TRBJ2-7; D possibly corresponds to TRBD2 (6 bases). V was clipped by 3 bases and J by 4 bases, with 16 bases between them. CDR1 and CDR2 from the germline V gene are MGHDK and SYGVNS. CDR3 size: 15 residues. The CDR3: CASSDPEGGQYEQYF. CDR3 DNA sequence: TGTGCCAGCAGTGACCCGGAAGGAGGGCAATACGAGCAGTACTTC.

Written as DNA, the CDR3 is TGTGCCAGTATTCCGGACAGGTTGAACACTGAAGCTTTCTTT. This codes for CASIPDRLNTEAFF. The chain couples TRBV19 to TRBJ1-1; TRBD1 agrees at 7 bases. The CDR3 runs to 14 residues. Trimming removed 7 bases from V and 0 bases from J; junction bases left unmatched: 5. The germline gives CDR1 LNHDA, CDR2 SQIVND (reference sequence).

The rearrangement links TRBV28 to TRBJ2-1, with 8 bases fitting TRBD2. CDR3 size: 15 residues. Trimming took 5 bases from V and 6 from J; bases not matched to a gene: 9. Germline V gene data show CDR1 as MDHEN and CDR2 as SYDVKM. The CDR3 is CASSQSGRSSNEQFF. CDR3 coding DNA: TGTGCCAGCAGTCAAAGCGGGAGATCGTCCAATGAGCAGTTCTTC.

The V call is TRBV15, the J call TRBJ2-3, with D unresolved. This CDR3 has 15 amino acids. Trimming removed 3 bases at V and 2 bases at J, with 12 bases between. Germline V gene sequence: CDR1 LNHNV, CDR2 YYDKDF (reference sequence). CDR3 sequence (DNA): TGTGCCACCAGCAGGAACAGAGTGGACACAGATACGCAGTATTTT. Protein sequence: CATSRNRVDTDTQYF.

CDR3 in DNA: TGTGCCAGCACGAACAGACTAGGGGTAAAAAAACTGTTTTTT. It codes for CASTNRLGVKKLFF. This chain connects TRBV6-1 to TRBJ1-4; a weak D match, TRBD1 (5 bases). Germline CDR1 and CDR2: MNHNS and SASEGT. V lost 7 bases and J lost 9, with 18 bases in between. The CDR3 spans 14 residues.

The CDR3 coding sequence is TGTGCCAGCAGCGCCTTTGAGGTTAATGAGCAGTTCTTC. Protein: CASSAFEVNEQFF. V gene TRBV9 combines with J gene TRBJ2-1; no clear D. Trimming took 3 bases from V and 7 from J, leaving 11 bases between them. This CDR3 contains 13 residues. Germline V CDR1 and CDR2: SGDLS, YYNGEE.

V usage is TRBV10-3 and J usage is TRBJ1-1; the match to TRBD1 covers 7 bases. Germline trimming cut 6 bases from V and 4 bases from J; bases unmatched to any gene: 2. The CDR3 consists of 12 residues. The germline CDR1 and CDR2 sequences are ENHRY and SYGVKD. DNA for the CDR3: TGTGCCATCAGGCCAGGGGGCACTGAAGCTTTCTTT. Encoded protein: CAIRPGGTEAFF.

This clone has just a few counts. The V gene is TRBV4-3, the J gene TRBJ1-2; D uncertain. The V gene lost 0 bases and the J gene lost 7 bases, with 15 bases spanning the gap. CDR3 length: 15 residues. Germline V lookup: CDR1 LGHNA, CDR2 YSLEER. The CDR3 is CASSQDRGAVRGYTF. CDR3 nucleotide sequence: TGCGCCAGCAGCCAAGATCGGGGTGCAGTTCGTGGCTACACCTTC.

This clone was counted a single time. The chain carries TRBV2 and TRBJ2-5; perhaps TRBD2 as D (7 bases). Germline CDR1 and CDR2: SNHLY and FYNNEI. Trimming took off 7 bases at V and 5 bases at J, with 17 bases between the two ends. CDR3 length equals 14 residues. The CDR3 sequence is CASIRGAQGETQYF. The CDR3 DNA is TGTGCCAGCATACGGGGGGCGCAGGGGGAGACCCAGTACTTC.

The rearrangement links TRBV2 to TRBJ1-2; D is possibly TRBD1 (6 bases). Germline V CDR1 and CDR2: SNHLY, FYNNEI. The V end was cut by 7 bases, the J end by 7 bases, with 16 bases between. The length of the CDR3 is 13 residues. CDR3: CASTMDRGLGYTF. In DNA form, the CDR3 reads TGTGCCAGCACCATGGACAGAGGCCTTGGCTACACCTTC.

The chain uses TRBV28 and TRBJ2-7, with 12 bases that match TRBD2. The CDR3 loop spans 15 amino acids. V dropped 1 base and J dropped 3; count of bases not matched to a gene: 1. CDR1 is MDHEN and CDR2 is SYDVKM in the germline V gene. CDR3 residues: CASSLSGLAGYEQYF. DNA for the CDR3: TGTGCCAGCAGTTTATCGGGACTAGCGGGCTACGAGCAGTACTTC. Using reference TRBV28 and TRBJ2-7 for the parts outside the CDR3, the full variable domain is DVKVTQSSRYLVKRTGEKVFLECVQDMDHENMFWYRQDPGLGLRLIYFSYDVKMKEKGDIPEGYSVSREKKERFSLILESASTNQTSMYLCASSLSGLAGYEQYFGPGTRLTVT.

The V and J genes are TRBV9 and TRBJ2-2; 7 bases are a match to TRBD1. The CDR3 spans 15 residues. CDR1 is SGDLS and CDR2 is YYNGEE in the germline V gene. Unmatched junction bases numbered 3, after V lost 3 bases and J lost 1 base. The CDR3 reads CASSETGVNTGELFF. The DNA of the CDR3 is TGTGCCAGCAGCGAAACAGGGGTGAACACCGGGGAGCTGTTTTTT.

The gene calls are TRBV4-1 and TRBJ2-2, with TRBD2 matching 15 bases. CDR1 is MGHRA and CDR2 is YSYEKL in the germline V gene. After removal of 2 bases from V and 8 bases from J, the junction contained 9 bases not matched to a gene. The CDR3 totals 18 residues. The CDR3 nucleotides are TGCGCCAGCAGCCAAACCGCCTCCGGACTAGCGGGAGGGGGGGAGCTGTTTTTT. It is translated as CASSQTASGLAGGGELFF.

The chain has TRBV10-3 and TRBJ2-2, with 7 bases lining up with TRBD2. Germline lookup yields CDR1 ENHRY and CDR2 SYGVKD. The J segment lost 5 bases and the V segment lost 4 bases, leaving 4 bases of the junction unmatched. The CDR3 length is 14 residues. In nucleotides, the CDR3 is TGTGCCATCAGTGCTAGCGGAGTTACCGGGGAGCTGTTTTTT. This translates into CAISASGVTGELFF.

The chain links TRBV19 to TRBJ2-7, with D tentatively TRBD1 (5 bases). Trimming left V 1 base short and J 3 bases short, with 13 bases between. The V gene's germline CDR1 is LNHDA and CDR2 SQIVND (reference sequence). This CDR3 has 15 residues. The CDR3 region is CASSIAWTPLYEQYF. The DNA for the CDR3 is TGTGCCAGTAGTATAGCCTGGACACCGCTCTACGAGCAGTACTTC.

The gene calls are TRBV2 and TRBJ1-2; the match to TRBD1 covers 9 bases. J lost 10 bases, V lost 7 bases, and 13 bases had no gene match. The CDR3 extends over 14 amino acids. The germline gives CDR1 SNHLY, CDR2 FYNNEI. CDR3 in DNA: TGTGCCAGCACCGGGCCCCGGACAGGGGCCATCTACACCTTC. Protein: CASTGPRTGAIYTF.

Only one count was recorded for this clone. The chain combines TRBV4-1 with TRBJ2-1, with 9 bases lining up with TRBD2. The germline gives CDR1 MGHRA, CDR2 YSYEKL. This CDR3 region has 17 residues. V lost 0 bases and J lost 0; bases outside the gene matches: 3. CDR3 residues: CASSQDPSGVSYNEQFF. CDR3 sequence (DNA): TGCGCCAGCAGCCAAGATCCTAGCGGGGTCTCCTACAATGAGCAGTTCTTC.

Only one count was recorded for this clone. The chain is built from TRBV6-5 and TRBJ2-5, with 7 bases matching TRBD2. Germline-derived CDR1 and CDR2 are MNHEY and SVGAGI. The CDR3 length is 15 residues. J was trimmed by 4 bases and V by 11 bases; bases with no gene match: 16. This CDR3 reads CAARASGGTGETQYF. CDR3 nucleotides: TGTGCCGCCCGCGCTAGCGGAGGCACGGGAGAGACCCAGTACTTC.

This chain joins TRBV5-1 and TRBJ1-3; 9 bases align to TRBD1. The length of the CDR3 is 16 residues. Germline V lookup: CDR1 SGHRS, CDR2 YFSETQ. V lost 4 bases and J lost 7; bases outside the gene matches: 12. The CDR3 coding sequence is TGCGCCAGCAGCGACGGGACCGGGACAGGGATCAACACCATATATTTT. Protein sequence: CASSDGTGTGINTIYF.

CDR3 protein: CASSDNPQGAGLTQYF. For the CDR3, the DNA is TGTGCCAGCAGTGATAATCCCCAGGGGGCTGGGTTGACCCAGTACTTC. This sequence joins TRBV6-1 and TRBJ2-5; 8 bases agree with TRBD1. The trim removed 3 bases at V and 7 bases at J, leaving 13 bases unmatched. The CDR3 spans 16 residues. Per germline, CDR1 MNHNS and CDR2 SASEGT.

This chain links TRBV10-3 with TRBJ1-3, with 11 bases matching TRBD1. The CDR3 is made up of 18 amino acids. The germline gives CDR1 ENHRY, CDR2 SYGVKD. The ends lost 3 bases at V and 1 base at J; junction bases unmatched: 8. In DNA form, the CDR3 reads TGTGCCATCAGTGAAAGGGACAGGGGGATTCCATCTGGAAACACCATATATTTT. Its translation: CAISERDRGIPSGNTIYF.

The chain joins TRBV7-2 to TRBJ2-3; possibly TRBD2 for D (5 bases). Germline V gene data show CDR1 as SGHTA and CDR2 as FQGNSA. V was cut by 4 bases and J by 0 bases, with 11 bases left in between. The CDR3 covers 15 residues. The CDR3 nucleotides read TGTGCCAGCAGCTCAGACTACTCTAGCACAGATACGCAGTATTTT. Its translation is CASSSDYSSTDTQYF.

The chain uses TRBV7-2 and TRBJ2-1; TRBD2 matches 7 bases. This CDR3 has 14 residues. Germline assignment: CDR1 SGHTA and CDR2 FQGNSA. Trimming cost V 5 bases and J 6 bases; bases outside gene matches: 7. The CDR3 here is CASSRIRGVNEQFF. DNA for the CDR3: TGTGCCAGCAGCCGTATTCGGGGGGTCAATGAGCAGTTCTTC.

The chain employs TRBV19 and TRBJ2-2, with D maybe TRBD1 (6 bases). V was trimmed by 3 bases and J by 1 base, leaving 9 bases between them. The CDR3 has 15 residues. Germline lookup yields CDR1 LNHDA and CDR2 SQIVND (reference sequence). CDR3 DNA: TGTGCCAGTAGTATCGGACAGCTGAACACCGGGGAGCTGTTTTTT. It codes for CASSIGQLNTGELFF.

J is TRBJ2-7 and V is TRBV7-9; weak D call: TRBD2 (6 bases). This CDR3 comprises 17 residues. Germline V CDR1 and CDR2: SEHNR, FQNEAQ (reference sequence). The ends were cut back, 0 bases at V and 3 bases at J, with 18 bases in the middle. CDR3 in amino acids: CASSLAPGRLSNYEQYF. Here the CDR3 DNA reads TGTGCCAGCAGCTTAGCCCCGGGGAGGCTCTCTAACTACGAGCAGTACTTC. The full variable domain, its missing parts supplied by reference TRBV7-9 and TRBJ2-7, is DTGVSQNPRHKITKRGQNVTFRCDPISEHNRLYWYRQTLGQGPEFLTYFQNEAQLEKSRLLSDRFSAERPKGSFSTLEIQRTEQGDSAMYLCASSLAPGRLSNYEQYFGPGTRLTVT.